These T cell receptor beta chains were read from a single sample in a study of T-cell memory formation after mild COVID-19. TCRdb reprocessed the 5' RACE reads via MiXCR and lists one record per CDR3 protein. This sample carries 450,000 or so distinct CDR3 sequences, nearly 25% of them seen once, and the ten largest clones take around 12%. Sequencing was performed on PBMCs or a T cell subset sorted from them (not recorded which). Every receptor here comes from an adult woman who had mild COVID-19 (a few samples of this study predate the infection). Cell type and time point are not known. CDR3s include the opening cysteine and the closing phenylalanine or tryptophan. A D gene is named only where the DNA matches it firmly. Only some rows state a clone size, as once, few, many or a class for expanded clones.

len: 15
j_gene: TRBJ1-2
abundance: few
v_gene: TRBV9
d_gene: .
CDR3nt: TGTGCCAGCAGCGTAGCGGTCCAGGGAGGCTATGGCTACACCTTC
CDR3aa: CASSVAVQGGYGYTF

len: 19
j_gene: TRBJ2-1
abundance: .
v_gene: TRBV5-1
d_gene: TRBD2
CDR3nt: TGCGCCAGCAGCTCCCCGGGACTAGCGGGAAATGGGAGCTACAATGAGCAGTTCTTC
CDR3aa: CASSSPGLAGNGSYNEQFF

len: 13
j_gene: TRBJ2-2
abundance: few
v_gene: TRBV7-8
d_gene: .
CDR3nt: TGTGCCAGCAGCTTCGACTTCACCGGGGAGCTGTTTTTT
CDR3aa: CASSFDFTGELFF

len: 12
j_gene: TRBJ1-1
abundance: few
v_gene: TRBV5-6
d_gene: .
CDR3nt: TGTGCCAGCGCTCAGGGCGGCTTCGAAGCTTTCTTT
CDR3aa: CASAQGGFEAFF

len: 15
j_gene: TRBJ2-1
abundance: many
v_gene: TRBV7-3
d_gene: .
CDR3nt: TGTGCCAGCAGCCAATCGGGAGACCGCTACAATGAGCAGTTCTTC
CDR3aa: CASSQSGDRYNEQFF

len: 14
j_gene: TRBJ2-7
abundance: few
v_gene: TRBV5-1
d_gene: TRBD1
CDR3nt: TGCGCCAGCAGCACCGGACAGGCGTTTGACGAGCAGTACTTC
CDR3aa: CASSTGQAFDEQYF

len: 15
j_gene: TRBJ2-5
abundance: few
v_gene: TRBV4-2
d_gene: TRBD1
CDR3nt: TGTGCCAGCAGCCACGGGACAGCGGAACAAGAGACCCAGTACTTC
CDR3aa: CASSHGTAEQETQYF

len: 14
j_gene: TRBJ2-5
abundance: .
v_gene: TRBV15
d_gene: .
CDR3nt: TGTGCCACCAGCAGTCTAGGGACAATAGAGACCCAGTACTTC
CDR3aa: CATSSLGTIETQYF

len: 12
j_gene: TRBJ2-1
abundance: .
v_gene: TRBV7-8
d_gene: TRBD1
CDR3nt: TGTGCCAGCAGCCCGAGGACAGGGCAGCAGTTCTTC
CDR3aa: CASSPRTGQQFF

len: 16
j_gene: TRBJ2-3
abundance: .
v_gene: TRBV29-1
d_gene: TRBD2
CDR3nt: TGCAGCGTTGGGGCGGTTAGCGGGAGCGGGACAGATACGCAGTATTTT
CDR3aa: CSVGAVSGSGTDTQYF

len: 15
j_gene: TRBJ2-2
abundance: .
v_gene: TRBV7-6
d_gene: .
CDR3nt: TGTGCCAGCAGCCCCTTTAGCGGACTCACCGGGGAGCTGTTTTTT
CDR3aa: CASSPFSGLTGELFF

len: 14
j_gene: TRBJ1-2
abundance: once
v_gene: TRBV7-2
d_gene: .
CDR3nt: TGTGCCAGCAGCTTAGGACTAAGGGACTATGGCTACACCTTC
CDR3aa: CASSLGLRDYGYTF

len: 16
j_gene: TRBJ1-4
abundance: .
v_gene: TRBV7-9
d_gene: .
CDR3nt: TGTGCCAGCAGCGGTACATTGGGGGAGAACTTTGAAAAACTGTTTTTT
CDR3aa: CASSGTLGENFEKLFF

len: 14
j_gene: TRBJ2-1
abundance: few
v_gene: TRBV6-5
d_gene: .
CDR3nt: TGTGCCAGCAGTGAACCGACAGGTCCTAATGAGCAGTTCTTC
CDR3aa: CASSEPTGPNEQFF

len: 17
j_gene: TRBJ2-2
abundance: .
v_gene: TRBV7-3
d_gene: TRBD2
CDR3nt: TGTGCCAGCAGCTTAATTGCGGCTAGCGGGATTACCGGGGAGCTGTTTTTT
CDR3aa: CASSLIAASGITGELFF

len: 15
j_gene: TRBJ2-2
abundance: few
v_gene: TRBV11-2
d_gene: TRBD2
CDR3nt: TGTGCCAGCAGCTTGCGGGGGGGCTACTTCGGGGAGCTGTTTTTT
CDR3aa: CASSLRGGYFGELFF

len: 14
j_gene: TRBJ2-3
abundance: many
v_gene: TRBV29-1
d_gene: .
CDR3nt: TGCAGCGTTGTCTCCGGGGGCTACACAGATACGCAGTATTTT
CDR3aa: CSVVSGGYTDTQYF

len: 15
j_gene: TRBJ1-1
abundance: .
v_gene: TRBV19
d_gene: .
CDR3nt: TGTGCCAGTAATTTCGTCGGGAACGGGAACACTGAAGCTTTCTTT
CDR3aa: CASNFVGNGNTEAFF

len: 19
j_gene: TRBJ1-3
abundance: few
v_gene: TRBV7-2
d_gene: TRBD1
CDR3nt: TGTGCCAGCAGCTTAGCAGGGGGCTACGGGACAGGGGCTGGAAACACCATATATTTT
CDR3aa: CASSLAGGYGTGAGNTIYF

len: 18
j_gene: TRBJ2-2
abundance: .
v_gene: TRBV7-9
d_gene: .
CDR3nt: TGTGCCAGCAGCTTATATAGCCCACAGCCCCCAGGACCCGGGGAGCTGTTTTTT
CDR3aa: CASSLYSPQPPGPGELFF

len: 15
j_gene: TRBJ2-7
abundance: few
v_gene: TRBV18
d_gene: .
CDR3nt: TGTGCCAGCTCACCGCGCAGAGGTCGGTCCTACGAGCAGTACTTC
CDR3aa: CASSPRRGRSYEQYF

len: 16
j_gene: TRBJ2-5
abundance: .
v_gene: TRBV5-1
d_gene: TRBD2
CDR3nt: TGCGCCAGCAGTTGGGGGACTACTAGCGCGCCGGAGACCCAGTACTTC
CDR3aa: CASSWGTTSAPETQYF

len: 11
j_gene: TRBJ1-1
abundance: many
v_gene: TRBV12-3/TRBV12-4
d_gene: .
CDR3nt: TGTGCCAGCAGCCGGGGCACTGAAGCTTTCTTT
CDR3aa: CASSRGTEAFF

len: 16
j_gene: TRBJ2-5
abundance: .
v_gene: TRBV7-2
d_gene: TRBD2
CDR3nt: TGTGCCAGCAGCTTAAAAGGGACTAGCGGGATAGAGACCCAGTACTTC
CDR3aa: CASSLKGTSGIETQYF

len: 15
j_gene: TRBJ2-3
abundance: .
v_gene: TRBV19
d_gene: .
CDR3nt: TGTGCCAGTAGTAAGGCCTCGCCGGGCAGGGATACGCAGTATTTT
CDR3aa: CASSKASPGRDTQYF

len: 14
j_gene: TRBJ1-1
abundance: .
v_gene: TRBV6-1
d_gene: TRBD1
CDR3nt: TGTGCCAGCCCACCCCAACAGGGGATCACTGAAGCTTTCTTT
CDR3aa: CASPPQQGITEAFF